Listed below are T cell receptor beta chains from one sample, sequenced in a study of cytomegalovirus exposure and HLA in healthy donors. Sequencing was performed with immunoSEQ multiplex PCR; in TCRdb, only in-frame clones are kept and a portion is missing. Of roughly 130,000 clones in the sample, 65% to 75% were seen once. The sequenced sample consisted of PBMCs. These receptors were taken from a man between 35 and 55 years old in good health and CMV-seropositive. The CDR3 runs from the conserved cysteine through the conserved F or W. The D gene is left open where the match is weak. Clone size is stated in some rows and not others, as once, few, many or a class when expanded.

j_call: TRBJ2-7; v_call: TRBV7-2; d_call: TRBD2; clone_size: NA; cdr3_aa: CASSLYLLAGNSYEQYF
j_call: TRBJ2-5; v_call: TRBV10-3; d_call: NA; clone_size: NA; cdr3_aa: CAISEGLLQETQYF
j_call: TRBJ1-2; v_call: TRBV25-1; d_call: NA; clone_size: NA; cdr3_aa: CASSEYSPKQGSYGYTF
j_call: TRBJ1-1; v_call: TRBV7-9; d_call: NA; clone_size: NA; cdr3_aa: CASSLPTRVGTEAFF
j_call: TRBJ2-1; v_call: TRBV10-3; d_call: TRBD2; clone_size: NA; cdr3_aa: CAISEKSGGARSEQFF
j_call: TRBJ2-7; v_call: TRBV7-9; d_call: TRBD2; clone_size: NA; cdr3_aa: CASSETSGGLFGQYF
j_call: TRBJ1-6; v_call: TRBV10-2; d_call: NA; clone_size: NA; cdr3_aa: CASSVPGGNSPLHF
j_call: TRBJ2-7; v_call: TRBV28; d_call: NA; clone_size: NA; cdr3_aa: CASSFRSYEQYF
j_call: TRBJ2-1; v_call: TRBV9; d_call: NA; clone_size: NA; cdr3_aa: CASSVDAGGSYNEQFF
j_call: TRBJ1-6; v_call: TRBV2; d_call: NA; clone_size: NA; cdr3_aa: CASTGQRNNSPLHF
j_call: TRBJ2-7; v_call: TRBV7-2; d_call: NA; clone_size: NA; cdr3_aa: CAIKMGQRNSYEQYF
j_call: TRBJ2-3; v_call: TRBV14; d_call: TRBD2; clone_size: NA; cdr3_aa: CASSLAGVRADTQYF
j_call: TRBJ2-5; v_call: TRBV7-2; d_call: TRBD2; clone_size: NA; cdr3_aa: CASSLSGTGGLETQYF
j_call: TRBJ1-4; v_call: TRBV4-1; d_call: TRBD1; clone_size: NA; cdr3_aa: CASSQSRTGYGDEKLFF
j_call: TRBJ1-2; v_call: TRBV28; d_call: NA; clone_size: NA; cdr3_aa: CASSPTGQVYGYTF
j_call: TRBJ1-5; v_call: TRBV5-6; d_call: NA; clone_size: NA; cdr3_aa: CASSLGAGIGNQPQHF
j_call: TRBJ1-4; v_call: TRBV4-1; d_call: NA; clone_size: few; cdr3_aa: CASSGLAGEKLFF
j_call: TRBJ2-1; v_call: TRBV5-4; d_call: TRBD1; clone_size: NA; cdr3_aa: CASSFRGNPNEQFF
j_call: TRBJ1-1; v_call: TRBV5-1; d_call: NA; clone_size: NA; cdr3_aa: CASSSPSVQNGEAFF
j_call: TRBJ2-3; v_call: TRBV19; d_call: TRBD1; clone_size: NA; cdr3_aa: CASSRQGATDTQYF
j_call: TRBJ2-2; v_call: TRBV15; d_call: TRBD1; clone_size: NA; cdr3_aa: CATSAQTGVGRTGELFF
j_call: TRBJ1-2; v_call: TRBV19; d_call: TRBD1; clone_size: few; cdr3_aa: CASSIIEQGDYGYTF
j_call: TRBJ2-6; v_call: TRBV7-8; d_call: NA; clone_size: few; cdr3_aa: CASSLRSAGANVLTF
j_call: TRBJ1-2; v_call: TRBV19; d_call: NA; clone_size: NA; cdr3_aa: CASSLGRSYGYTF
j_call: TRBJ1-5; v_call: TRBV28; d_call: NA; clone_size: NA; cdr3_aa: CASSFSGWGGGNQPQHF
j_call: TRBJ1-2; v_call: TRBV4-1; d_call: TRBD1; clone_size: NA; cdr3_aa: CASSHRTGPNYGYTF
j_call: TRBJ2-5; v_call: TRBV18; d_call: TRBD1; clone_size: NA; cdr3_aa: CASSPGGQGPSQETQYF
j_call: TRBJ2-1; v_call: TRBV5-1; d_call: TRBD2; clone_size: NA; cdr3_aa: CASSLSPVAGNNEQFF
j_call: TRBJ1-5; v_call: TRBV7-8; d_call: TRBD1; clone_size: NA; cdr3_aa: CASKDRDRNSNQPQHF
j_call: TRBJ2-5; v_call: TRBV21-1; d_call: NA; clone_size: NA; cdr3_aa: CASRRGWGSVTGVEGETQYF
j_call: TRBJ1-2; v_call: TRBV7-2; d_call: NA; clone_size: NA; cdr3_aa: CASSFYGGMAYGYTF
j_call: TRBJ1-2; v_call: TRBV14; d_call: TRBD1; clone_size: NA; cdr3_aa: CASSQAAGTGTYYGYTF
j_call: TRBJ2-1; v_call: TRBV2; d_call: TRBD2; clone_size: NA; cdr3_aa: CASSVGRGANEQFF
j_call: TRBJ1-1; v_call: TRBV5-4; d_call: TRBD1; clone_size: NA; cdr3_aa: CASSLTVTQGAEAFF
j_call: TRBJ2-5; v_call: TRBV10-3; d_call: TRBD2; clone_size: NA; cdr3_aa: CAISETSSGRWTQYF
j_call: TRBJ1-3; v_call: TRBV28; d_call: NA; clone_size: NA; cdr3_aa: CASSLGLQRNTIYF
j_call: TRBJ2-1; v_call: TRBV30; d_call: NA; clone_size: few; cdr3_aa: CAWSNRGEQFF
j_call: TRBJ1-2; v_call: TRBV7-2; d_call: NA; clone_size: NA; cdr3_aa: CASSRGRENYGYTF
j_call: TRBJ2-1; v_call: TRBV14; d_call: TRBD2; clone_size: NA; cdr3_aa: CASSQDAGVFNEQFF
j_call: TRBJ2-7; v_call: TRBV7-9; d_call: NA; clone_size: NA; cdr3_aa: CASSLAGAYEQYF
j_call: TRBJ2-7; v_call: TRBV7-2; d_call: NA; clone_size: NA; cdr3_aa: CASSFDRNSYEQYF
j_call: TRBJ2-3; v_call: TRBV7-2; d_call: NA; clone_size: NA; cdr3_aa: CASSFELADTQYF
j_call: TRBJ1-2; v_call: TRBV9; d_call: NA; clone_size: NA; cdr3_aa: CASRDGREYGYTF
j_call: TRBJ2-2; v_call: TRBV7-6; d_call: NA; clone_size: NA; cdr3_aa: CASSLLASETGELFF
j_call: TRBJ2-7; v_call: TRBV6-5; d_call: TRBD1; clone_size: NA; cdr3_aa: CTSNYQTGGSSYEQYF
j_call: TRBJ2-7; v_call: TRBV29-1; d_call: NA; clone_size: NA; cdr3_aa: CSVWTGSYEQYF
j_call: TRBJ2-7; v_call: TRBV2; d_call: TRBD1; clone_size: NA; cdr3_aa: CASTGQVSSYEQYF
j_call: TRBJ1-5; v_call: TRBV28; d_call: NA; clone_size: NA; cdr3_aa: CASSLGGAGQVQPQHF
j_call: TRBJ1-2; v_call: TRBV18; d_call: NA; clone_size: NA; cdr3_aa: CATSLTAGNRGYTF
j_call: TRBJ2-2; v_call: TRBV9; d_call: TRBD1; clone_size: NA; cdr3_aa: CASSEGDRGTGELFF